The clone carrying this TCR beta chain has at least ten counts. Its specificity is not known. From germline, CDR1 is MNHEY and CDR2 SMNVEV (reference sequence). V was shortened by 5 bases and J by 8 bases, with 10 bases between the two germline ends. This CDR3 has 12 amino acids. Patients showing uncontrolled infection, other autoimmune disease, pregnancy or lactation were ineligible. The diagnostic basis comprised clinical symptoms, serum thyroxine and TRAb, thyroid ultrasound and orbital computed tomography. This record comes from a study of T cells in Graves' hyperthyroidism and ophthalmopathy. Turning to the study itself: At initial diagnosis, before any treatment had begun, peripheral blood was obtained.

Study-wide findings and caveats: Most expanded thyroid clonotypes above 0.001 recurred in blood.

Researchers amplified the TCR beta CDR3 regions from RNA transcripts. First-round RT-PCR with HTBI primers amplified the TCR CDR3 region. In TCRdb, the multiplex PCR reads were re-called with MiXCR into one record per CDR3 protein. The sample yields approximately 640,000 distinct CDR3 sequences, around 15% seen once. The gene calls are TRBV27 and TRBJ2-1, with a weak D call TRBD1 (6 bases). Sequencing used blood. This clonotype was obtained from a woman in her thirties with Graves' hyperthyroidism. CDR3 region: CASSQGIDEQFF. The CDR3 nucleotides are TGTGCCAGCAGTCAGGGGATCGATGAGCAGTTCTTC.